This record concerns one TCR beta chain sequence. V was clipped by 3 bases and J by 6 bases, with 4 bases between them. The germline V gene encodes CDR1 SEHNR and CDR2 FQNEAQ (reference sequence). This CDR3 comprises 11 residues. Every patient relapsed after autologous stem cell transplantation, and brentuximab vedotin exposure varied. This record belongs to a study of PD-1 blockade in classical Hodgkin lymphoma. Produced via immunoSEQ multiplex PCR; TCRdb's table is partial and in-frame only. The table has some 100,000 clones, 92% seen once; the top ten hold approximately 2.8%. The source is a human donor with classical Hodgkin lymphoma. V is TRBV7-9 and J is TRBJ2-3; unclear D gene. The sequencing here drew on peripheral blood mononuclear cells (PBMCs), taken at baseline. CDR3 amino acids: CASSFADTQYF. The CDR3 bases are TGTGCCAGCAGCTTTGCCGATACGCAGTATTTT.